This T cell receptor beta chain is drawn from a study of cytomegalovirus exposure and HLA in healthy donors. Study summary: Genotyping of some 390 donors showed that 65% to 90% belonged to the Caucasian-associated ancestry cluster.

13 Jbeta primers and 60 Vbeta primers were used for the PCR. Clones were read by immunoSEQ multiplex PCR, and TCRdb kept only the in-frame ones, dropping some. The sample lists approximately 120,000 clones, more than 70% occurring once. Remarks on this clone: The antigen is not known.

V lost 3 bases and J lost 8, with 11 bases in between. Germline assignment: CDR1 SNHLY and CDR2 FYNNEI. The CDR3 runs to 13 residues. Findings and limits, study-wide: Analyzed later, most CMV-associated TCR beta chains appeared HLA-restricted. Earlier analysis yielded a pattern in which most TCR beta V segments were productive about 90% or about 30% of the time. Later on, a genetic analysis was performed. It linked a missense variant in DCLRE1C with V- and J-gene trimming of TCR beta.

The sample was PBMCs. V and J are TRBV2 and TRBJ1-5; no reliable D call. The sequence was obtained from a woman aged 25 to 39 in good health and CMV-seropositive. The CDR3: CASSERWQEPQHF. The CDR3 DNA sequence: TGTGCCAGCAGTGAGCGTTGGCAGGAGCCCCAGCATTTT.